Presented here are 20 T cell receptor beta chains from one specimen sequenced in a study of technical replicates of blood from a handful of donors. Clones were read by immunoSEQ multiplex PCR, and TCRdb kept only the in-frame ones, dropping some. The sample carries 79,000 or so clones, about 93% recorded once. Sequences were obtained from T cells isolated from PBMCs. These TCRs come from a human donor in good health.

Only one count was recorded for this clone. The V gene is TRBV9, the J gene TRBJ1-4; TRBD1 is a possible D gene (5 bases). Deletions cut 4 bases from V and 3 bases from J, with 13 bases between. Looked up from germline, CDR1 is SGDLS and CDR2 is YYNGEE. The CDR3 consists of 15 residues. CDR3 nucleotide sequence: TGTGCCAGCAGCCGAACAGGTCCGGCTAATGAAAAACTGTTTTTT. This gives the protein CASSRTGPANEKLFF. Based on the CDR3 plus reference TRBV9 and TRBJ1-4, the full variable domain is DSGVTQTPKHLITATGQRVTLRCSPRSGDLSVYWYQQSLDQGLQFLIQYYNGEERAKGNILERFSAQQFPDLHSELNLSSLELGDSALYFCASSRTGPANEKLFFGSGTQLSVL.

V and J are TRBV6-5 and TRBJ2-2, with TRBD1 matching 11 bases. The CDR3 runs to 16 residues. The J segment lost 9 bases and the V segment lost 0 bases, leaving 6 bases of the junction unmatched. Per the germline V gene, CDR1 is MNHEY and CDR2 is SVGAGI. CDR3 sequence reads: CASSYSRTGGQRELFF. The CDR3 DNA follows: TGTGCCAGCAGTTACTCCAGGACAGGGGGCCAGAGGGAGCTGTTTTTT.

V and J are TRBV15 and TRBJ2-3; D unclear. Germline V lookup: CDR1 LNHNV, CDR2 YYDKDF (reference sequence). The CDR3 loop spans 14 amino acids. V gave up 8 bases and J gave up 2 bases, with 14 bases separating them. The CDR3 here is CATGPIDNTDTQYF. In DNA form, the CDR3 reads TGTGCCACCGGCCCGATTGACAACACAGATACGCAGTATTTT. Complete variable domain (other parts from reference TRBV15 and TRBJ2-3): DAMVIQNPRYQVTQFGKPVTLSCSQTLNHNVMYWYQQKSSQAPKLLFHYYDKDFNNEADTPDNFQSRRPNTSFCFLDIRSPGLGDTAMYLCATGPIDNTDTQYFGPGTRLTVL.

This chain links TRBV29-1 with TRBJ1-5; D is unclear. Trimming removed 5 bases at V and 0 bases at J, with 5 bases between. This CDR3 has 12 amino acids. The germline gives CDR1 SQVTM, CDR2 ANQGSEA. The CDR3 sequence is CSVTSSNQPQHF. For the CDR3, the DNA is TGCAGCGTTACATCTAGCAATCAGCCCCAGCATTTT. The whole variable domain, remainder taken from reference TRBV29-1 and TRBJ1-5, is SAVISQKPSRDICQRGTSLTIQCQVDSQVTMMFWYRQQPGQSLTLIATANQGSEATYESGFVIDKFPISRPNLTFSTLTVSNMSPEDSSIYLCSVTSSNQPQHFGDGTRLSIL.

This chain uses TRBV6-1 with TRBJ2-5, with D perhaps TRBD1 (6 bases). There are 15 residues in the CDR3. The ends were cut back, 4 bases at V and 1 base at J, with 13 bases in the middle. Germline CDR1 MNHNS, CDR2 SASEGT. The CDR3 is CASSVARTAQETQYF. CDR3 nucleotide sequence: TGTGCCAGCAGTGTGGCAAGGACAGCCCAAGAGACCCAGTACTTC.

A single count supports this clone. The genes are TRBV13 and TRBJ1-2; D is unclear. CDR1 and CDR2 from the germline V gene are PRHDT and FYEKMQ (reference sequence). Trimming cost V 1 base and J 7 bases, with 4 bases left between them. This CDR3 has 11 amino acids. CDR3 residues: CASSLDRGYTF. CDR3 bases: TGTGCCAGCAGCTTAGATCGTGGCTACACCTTC.

CDR3: CASSVKGREGTDTQYF. As DNA, the CDR3 is TGTGCCAGCAGCGTTAAGGGGCGGGAGGGAACAGATACGCAGTATTTT. The V and J genes are TRBV9 and TRBJ2-3; 9 nucleotides agree with TRBD2. Germline trimming cut 2 bases from V and 3 bases from J; bases unmatched to any gene: 7. The CDR3 is 16 residues long. Germline CDR1 reads SGDLS; CDR2 reads YYNGEE.

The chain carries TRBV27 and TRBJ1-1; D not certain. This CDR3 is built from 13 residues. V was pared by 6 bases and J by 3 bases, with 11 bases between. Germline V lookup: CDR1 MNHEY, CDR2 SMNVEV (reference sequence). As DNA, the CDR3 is TGTGCCAGCAGCCGGTCTATTTACACTGAAGCTTTCTTT. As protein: CASSRSIYTEAFF.

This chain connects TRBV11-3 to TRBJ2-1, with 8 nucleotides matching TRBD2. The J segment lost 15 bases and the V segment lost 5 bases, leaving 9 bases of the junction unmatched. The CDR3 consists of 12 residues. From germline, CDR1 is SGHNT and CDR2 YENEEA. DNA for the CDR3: TGTGCCAGCAGCAGAACCGGGACTAGTTTGTTCTTC. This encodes CASSRTGTSLFF.

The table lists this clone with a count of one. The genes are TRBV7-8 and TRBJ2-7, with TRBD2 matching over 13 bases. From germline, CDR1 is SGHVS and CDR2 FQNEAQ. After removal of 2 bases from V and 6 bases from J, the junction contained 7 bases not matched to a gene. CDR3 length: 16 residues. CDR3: CASSLYGLAGASEQYF. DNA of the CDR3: TGTGCCAGCAGCTTATACGGACTAGCGGGAGCGAGCGAGCAGTACTTC.

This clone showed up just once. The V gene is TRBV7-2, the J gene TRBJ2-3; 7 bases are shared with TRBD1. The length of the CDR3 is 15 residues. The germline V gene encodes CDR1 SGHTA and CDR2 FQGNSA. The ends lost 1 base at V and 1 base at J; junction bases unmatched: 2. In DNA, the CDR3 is TGTGCCAGCAGCTTAGACAGGGGTGGCACAGATACGCAGTATTTT. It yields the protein CASSLDRGGTDTQYF.

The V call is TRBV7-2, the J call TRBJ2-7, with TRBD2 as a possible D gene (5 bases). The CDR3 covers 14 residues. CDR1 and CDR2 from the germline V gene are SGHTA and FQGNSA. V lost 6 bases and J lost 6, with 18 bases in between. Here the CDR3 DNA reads TGTGCCAGCAGTTTAACTAGTTTAAGTAGCGAGCAGTACTTC. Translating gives CASSLTSLSSEQYF.

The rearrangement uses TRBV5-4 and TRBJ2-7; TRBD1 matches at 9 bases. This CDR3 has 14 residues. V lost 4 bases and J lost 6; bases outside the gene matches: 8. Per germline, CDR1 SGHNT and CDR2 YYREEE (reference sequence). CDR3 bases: TGTGCCAGCAGCCAGAACAGGGGGCTTAGCGAGCAGTACTTC. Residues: CASSQNRGLSEQYF. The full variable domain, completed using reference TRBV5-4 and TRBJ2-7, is ETGVTQSPTHLIKTRGQQVTLRCSSQSGHNTVSWYQQALGQGPQFIFQYYREEENGRGNFPPRFSGLQFPNYSSELNVNALELDDSALYLCASSQNRGLSEQYFGPGTRLTVT.

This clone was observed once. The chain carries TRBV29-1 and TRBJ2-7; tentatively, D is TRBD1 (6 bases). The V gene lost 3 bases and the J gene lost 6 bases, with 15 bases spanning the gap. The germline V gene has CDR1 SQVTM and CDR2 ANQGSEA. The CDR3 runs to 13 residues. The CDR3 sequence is CSVDLTGNGEQYF. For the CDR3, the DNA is TGCAGCGTTGACCTTACAGGGAACGGCGAGCAGTACTTC.

The CDR3: CAWSDRDGYTF. DNA of the CDR3: TGTGCCTGGAGCGACAGGGATGGCTACACCTTC. This rearrangement joins TRBV30 to TRBJ1-2; 7 bases map to TRBD1. The CDR3 runs to 11 residues. Trimming cost V 3 bases and J 6 bases; bases outside gene matches: 1. Germline lookup yields CDR1 GTSNPN and CDR2 SVGIG (reference sequence).

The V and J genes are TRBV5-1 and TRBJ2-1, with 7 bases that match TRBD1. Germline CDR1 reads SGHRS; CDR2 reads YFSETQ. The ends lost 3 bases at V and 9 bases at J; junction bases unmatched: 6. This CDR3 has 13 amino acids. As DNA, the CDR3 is TGCGCCAGCAGCTCACAGGGGTTTGGTGAGCAGTTCTTC. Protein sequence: CASSSQGFGEQFF.

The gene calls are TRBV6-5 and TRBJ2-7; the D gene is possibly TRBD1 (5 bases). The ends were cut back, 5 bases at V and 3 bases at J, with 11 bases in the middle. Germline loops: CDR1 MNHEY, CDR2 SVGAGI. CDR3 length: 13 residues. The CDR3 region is CASSLDSYYEQYF. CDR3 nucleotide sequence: TGTGCCAGCAGTCTCGACAGCTACTACGAGCAGTACTTC.

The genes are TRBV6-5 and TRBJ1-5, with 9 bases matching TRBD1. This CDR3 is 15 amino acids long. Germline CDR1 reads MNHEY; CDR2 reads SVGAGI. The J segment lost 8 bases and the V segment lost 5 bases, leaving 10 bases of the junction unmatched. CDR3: CASSLVRDRVKPQHF. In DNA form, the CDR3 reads TGTGCCAGCAGTCTAGTCCGGGACAGGGTTAAGCCCCAGCATTTT.

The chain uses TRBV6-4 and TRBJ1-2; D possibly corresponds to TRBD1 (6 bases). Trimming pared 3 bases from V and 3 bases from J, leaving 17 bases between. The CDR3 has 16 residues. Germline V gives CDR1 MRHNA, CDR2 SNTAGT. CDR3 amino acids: CASSELPGVYDYGYTF. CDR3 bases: TGTGCCAGCAGTGAGCTACCAGGGGTTTACGACTATGGCTACACCTTC.

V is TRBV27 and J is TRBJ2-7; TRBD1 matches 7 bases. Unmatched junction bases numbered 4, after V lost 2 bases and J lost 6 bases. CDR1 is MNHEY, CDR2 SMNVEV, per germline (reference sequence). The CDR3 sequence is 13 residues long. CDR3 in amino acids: CASSLTGVREQYF. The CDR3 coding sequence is TGTGCCAGCAGTTTAACAGGGGTGCGCGAGCAGTACTTC.